Presented here are 13 T cell receptor beta chains from one specimen sequenced in a study of blood T cell repertoires in COVID-19. Method: immunoSEQ multiplex PCR; TCRdb's copy keeps in-frame clones and lacks some. The sample has hundreds of thousands of clones; around 87% are singletons. Input material: PBMCs or T cells enriched from blood (not recorded which). The receptors shown here come from a woman under 30 with acute COVID-19.

The chain has TRBV7-9 and TRBJ2-3; tentative D call: TRBD1 (6 bases). Germline V gene lookup returns CDR1 SEHNR and CDR2 FQNEAQ (reference sequence). The CDR3 totals 14 residues. Trimming removed 0 bases from V and 8 bases from J, with 12 bases in between. In nucleotides, the CDR3 is TGTGCCAGCAGCTTAGCCGGACAGATAGGTACGCAGTATTTT. This translates into CASSLAGQIGTQYF.

This clone was seen only once. DNA for the CDR3: TGTGCCAGCAGTTTAAGTCTAGCTGAGGCCTACGAGCAGTACTTC. This translates into CASSLSLAEAYEQYF. The rearrangement links TRBV27 to TRBJ2-7, with D perhaps matching TRBD2 (5 bases). In germline, CDR1 is MNHEY, CDR2 SMNVEV (reference sequence). This CDR3 contains 15 residues. The V end lost 2 bases, the J end lost 2 bases, and 13 bases lay between the germline ends.

This chain links TRBV11-2 with TRBJ1-2, with D tentatively TRBD1 (5 bases). Germline assignment: CDR1 SGHAT and CDR2 FQNNGV. There are 15 residues in the CDR3. Trimming pared 4 bases from V and 3 bases from J, leaving 15 bases between. For the CDR3, the DNA is TGTGCCAGCAGCTCCCGAGGGACTCCGGACTATGGCTACACCTTC. Translating it yields CASSSRGTPDYGYTF.

The chain carries TRBV30 and TRBJ1-2, with D perhaps matching TRBD1 (5 bases). The CDR3 is 13 residues long. V was trimmed by 3 bases and J by 3 bases, leaving 11 bases between them. Germline CDR1 reads GTSNPN; CDR2 reads SVGIG (reference sequence). CDR3 residues: CAWSLGAYYGYTF. The CDR3 DNA is TGTGCCTGGAGCCTAGGGGCCTACTATGGCTACACCTTC.

The V call is TRBV19, the J call TRBJ1-5; D gene unclear. Germline CDR1 and CDR2: LNHDA and SQIVND (reference sequence). Deletions cut 7 bases from V and 2 bases from J, with 21 bases between. The CDR3 loop spans 17 amino acids. The CDR3 region has the DNA TGTGCCAGTACGTTCGTTAACAGAGGAGGAGGCAATCAGCCCCAGCATTTT. Its protein product is CASTFVNRGGGNQPQHF.

The chain employs TRBV4-2 and TRBJ1-2; no clear D gene. This CDR3 is 15 amino acids long. V lost 0 bases to trimming and J lost 4 bases, with 12 bases between them. The germline gives CDR1 LGHNA, CDR2 YNFKEQ. CDR3 sequence (DNA): TGTGCCAGCAGCCAAGACGGCGGTGCGGTCTATGGCTACACCTTC. It specifies CASSQDGGAVYGYTF.

This sequence joins TRBV28 and TRBJ1-2; D gene ambiguous. Trimming pared 5 bases from V and 1 base from J, leaving 11 bases between. In germline, CDR1 is MDHEN, CDR2 SYDVKM. The CDR3 runs to 14 residues. CDR3 sequence reads: CASSPTNGNYGYTF. The DNA for the CDR3 is TGTGCCAGCAGTCCGACAAACGGTAACTATGGCTACACCTTC.

The rearrangement uses TRBV9 and TRBJ1-1, with 8 bases matching TRBD1. The ends lost 0 bases at V and 0 bases at J; junction bases unmatched: 7. Germline loops: CDR1 SGDLS, CDR2 YYNGEE. The CDR3 is 17 amino acids. The DNA for the CDR3 is TGTGCCAGCAGCGTAGGAGACAGGGGCCGAGTGAACACTGAAGCTTTCTTT. It translates to CASSVGDRGRVNTEAFF.

The chain uses TRBV6-5 and TRBJ1-5; maybe TRBD1 (5 bases). This CDR3 has 15 residues. V lost 0 bases and J 2 bases, leaving 8 bases between the germline ends. From germline, CDR1 is MNHEY and CDR2 SVGAGI. DNA for the CDR3: TGTGCCAGCAGTTACTCTCAGGGCGGCAATCAGCCCCAGCATTTT. Translating gives CASSYSQGGNQPQHF.

The chain combines TRBV29-1 with TRBJ2-6, with TRBD1 as a possible D gene (6 bases). Germline CDR1 is SQVTM and CDR2 is ANQGSEA. V was cut by 5 bases and J by 0 bases, with 14 bases left in between. The CDR3 contains 16 residues. The CDR3 region is CSVPKTGSSGANVLTF. The CDR3 bases are TGCAGCGTTCCCAAGACAGGTAGCTCTGGGGCCAACGTCCTGACTTTC.

The gene calls are TRBV27 and TRBJ2-1; 10 bases match TRBD2. With 2 bases clipped from V and 9 bases from J, the junction kept 4 bases outside the gene matches. The CDR3 consists of 14 residues. Germline assignment: CDR1 MNHEY and CDR2 SMNVEV (reference sequence). CDR3 protein: CASSLTGTSAEQFF. The CDR3 DNA sequence: TGTGCCAGCAGTTTAACCGGGACTAGCGCTGAGCAGTTCTTC.

V usage is TRBV5-1 and J usage is TRBJ2-7; no clear D gene. Trimming removed 0 bases at V and 5 bases at J, with 18 bases between. There are 16 residues in the CDR3. Germline lookup yields CDR1 SGHRS and CDR2 YFSETQ. CDR3 in amino acids: CASSLAARELADEQYF. In DNA form, the CDR3 reads TGCGCCAGCAGCTTGGCGGCTCGAGAGTTGGCGGACGAGCAGTACTTC.

This chain joins TRBV19 and TRBJ2-5, with D unclear. V was trimmed by 6 bases and J by 3 bases, leaving 17 bases between them. CDR1 and CDR2 (germline): LNHDA, SQIVND (reference sequence). The CDR3 consists of 15 residues. CDR3 region: CASRPERSAEETQYF. CDR3 DNA sequence: TGTGCCAGTAGACCCGAGAGGAGCGCCGAAGAGACCCAGTACTTC.